A selection of T cell receptor beta chains follows, all from one sample in a study of shared clonotypes between healthy human individuals. Only in-frame clones appear in the TCRdb table, and some are missing; sequencing was by immunoSEQ multiplex PCR. The repertoire holds 2 million to 2.5 million clones, with approximately 94% as singletons. Specimen: naive CD4+ T cells sorted from blood. All receptors come from a man between 18 and 35 years old in good health. Both conserved end residues are part of each CDR3. D genes are given only for firm matches. Expanded clones get a size class; other rows say once, few or many, or leave the size out.

TRBJ2-7 - - TRBV5-1 TGCGCCAGCAGCTTGGACGTAGGGCAGGGATCTTACGAGCAGTACTTC CASSLDVGQGSYEQYF
TRBJ2-3 TRBD1 once TRBV4-1 TGCGCCAGCAGCCAAGAAGGACCGGGACAGGGACGAGCAGATACGCAGTATTTT CASSQEGPGQGRADTQYF
TRBJ1-5 - - TRBV11-2 TGTGCCAGCAGCCCTGACGAAAGGAGCAATCAGCCCCAGCATTTT CASSPDERSNQPQHF
TRBJ1-4 - - TRBV5-5 TGTGCCAGCAGCCCCGAGGGGAGAGATGAAAAACTGTTTTTT CASSPEGRDEKLFF
TRBJ2-2 - - TRBV29-1 TGCAGCGTCCAGGAGGGCGCCGGGGAGCTGTTTTTT CSVQEGAGELFF
TRBJ2-2 TRBD2 once TRBV5-1 TGCGCCAGCAGCTTTGGACTAGCGGGAGGTGGGGAGCTGTTTTTT CASSFGLAGGGELFF
TRBJ1-1 - - TRBV5-4 TGTGCCAGCAGCTTACAGCCCCACACAGTGAACACTGAAGCTTTCTTT CASSLQPHTVNTEAFF
TRBJ2-7 TRBD1 - TRBV5-1 TGCGCCAGCAGCTTGGGGACAGGGCTGGACGAGCAGTACTTC CASSLGTGLDEQYF
TRBJ2-6 - - TRBV6-1 TGTGCCAGCAGTGTCACAGGCTCTGGGGCCAACGTCCTGACTTTC CASSVTGSGANVLTF
TRBJ1-1 TRBD1 - TRBV6-5 TGTGCCAGCAGCATGGACAGGGGGCGGCTTGAAGCTTTCTTT CASSMDRGRLEAFF
TRBJ2-7 - - TRBV7-9 TGTGCCAGCAGCTTAGAGACAGCCTACGAGCAGTACTTC CASSLETAYEQYF
TRBJ2-1 TRBD2 - TRBV27 TGTGCCACCTCTAGCGGGACGCAAGATGAGCAGTTCTTC CATSSGTQDEQFF
TRBJ1-1 - - TRBV2 TGTGCCAGCAGATCCCAAATTTCTGAAGCTTTCTTT CASRSQISEAFF
TRBJ1-2 - - TRBV27 TGTGCCAGCAGTTTAAGAGGGACTGGCTACACCTTC CASSLRGTGYTF
TRBJ1-2 - - TRBV5-6 TGTGCCAGCAACCCTAGTGGCAGCAACTATGGCTACACCTTC CASNPSGSNYGYTF
TRBJ2-7 TRBD2 - TRBV10-3 TGTGCCATCAGTGAGGCGGGAGGTAGCTCCTACGAGCAGTACTTC CAISEAGGSSYEQYF
TRBJ2-5 - - TRBV19 TGTGCCAGTAGCCAACAGTCCTTGCCTACCCAGTACTTC CASSQQSLPTQYF
TRBJ2-7 TRBD2 - TRBV6-5 TGTGCCAGCAGGCCGGGACTAGCGGCCTACGAGCAGTACTTC CASRPGLAAYEQYF
TRBJ1-5 - - TRBV18 TGTGCCAGCTCACTATACCATCCCAGAGTGAATCAGCCCCAGCATTTT CASSLYHPRVNQPQHF
TRBJ2-5 - - TRBV11-1 TGTGCCAGCAGCTTCTTGGCAGGGGCTCCAGGGCGGGAGACCCAGTACTTC CASSFLAGAPGRETQYF